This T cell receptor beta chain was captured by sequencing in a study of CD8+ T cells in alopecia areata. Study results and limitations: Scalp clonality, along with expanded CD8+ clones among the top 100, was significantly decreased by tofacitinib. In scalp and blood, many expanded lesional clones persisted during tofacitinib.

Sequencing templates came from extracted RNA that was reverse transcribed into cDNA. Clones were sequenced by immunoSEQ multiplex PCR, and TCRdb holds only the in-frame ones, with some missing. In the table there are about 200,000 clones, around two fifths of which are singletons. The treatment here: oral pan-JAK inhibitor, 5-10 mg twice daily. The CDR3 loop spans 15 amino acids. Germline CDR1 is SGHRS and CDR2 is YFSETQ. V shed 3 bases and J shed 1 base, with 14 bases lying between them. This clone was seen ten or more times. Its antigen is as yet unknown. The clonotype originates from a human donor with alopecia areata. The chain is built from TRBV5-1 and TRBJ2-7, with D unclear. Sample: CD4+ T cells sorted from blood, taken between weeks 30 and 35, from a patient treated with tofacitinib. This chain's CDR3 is CASSSRTPGSYEQYF. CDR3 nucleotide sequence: TGCGCCAGCAGCTCCCGGACGCCTGGGTCCTACGAGCAGTACTTC. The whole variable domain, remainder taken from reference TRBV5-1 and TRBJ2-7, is KAGVTQTPRYLIKTRGQQVTLSCSPISGHRSVSWYQQTPGQGLQFLFEYFSETQRNKGNFPGRFSGRQFSNSRSEMNVSTLELGDSALYLCASSSRTPGSYEQYFGPGTRLTVT.